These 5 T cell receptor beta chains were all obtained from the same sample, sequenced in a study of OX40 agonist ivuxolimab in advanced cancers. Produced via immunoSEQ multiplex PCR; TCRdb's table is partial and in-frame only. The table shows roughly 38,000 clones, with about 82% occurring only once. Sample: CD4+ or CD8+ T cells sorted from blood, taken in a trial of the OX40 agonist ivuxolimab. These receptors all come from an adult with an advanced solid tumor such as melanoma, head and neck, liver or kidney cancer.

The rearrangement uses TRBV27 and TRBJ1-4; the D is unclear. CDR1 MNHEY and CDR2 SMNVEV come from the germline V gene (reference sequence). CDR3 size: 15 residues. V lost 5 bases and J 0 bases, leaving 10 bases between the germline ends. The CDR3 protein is CASSLSGATNEKLFF. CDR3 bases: TGTGCCAGCAGTCTCAGTGGGGCAACTAATGAAAAACTGTTTTTT. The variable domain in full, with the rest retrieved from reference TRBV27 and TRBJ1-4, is EAQVTQNPRYLITVTGKKLTVTCSQNMNHEYMSWYRQDPGLGLRQIYYSMNVEVTDKGDVPEGYKVSRKEKRNFPLILESPSPNQTSLYFCASSLSGATNEKLFFGSGTQLSVL.

CDR3 amino acids: CASSLGYEQYF. The CDR3 DNA reads TGTGCCAGCAGCTTGGGGTACGAGCAGTACTTC. This chain joins TRBV5-4 and TRBJ2-7, with no clear D. This CDR3 contains 11 residues. V shed 0 bases and J shed 4 bases, with 2 bases lying between them. Germline V gene lookup returns CDR1 SGHNT and CDR2 YYREEE (reference sequence).

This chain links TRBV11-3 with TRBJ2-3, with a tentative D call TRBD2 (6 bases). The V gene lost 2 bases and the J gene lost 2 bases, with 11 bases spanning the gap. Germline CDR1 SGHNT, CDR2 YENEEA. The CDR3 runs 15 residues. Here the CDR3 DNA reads TGTGCCAGCAGCTTAATGCGGGGAAACACAGATACGCAGTATTTT. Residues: CASSLMRGNTDTQYF.

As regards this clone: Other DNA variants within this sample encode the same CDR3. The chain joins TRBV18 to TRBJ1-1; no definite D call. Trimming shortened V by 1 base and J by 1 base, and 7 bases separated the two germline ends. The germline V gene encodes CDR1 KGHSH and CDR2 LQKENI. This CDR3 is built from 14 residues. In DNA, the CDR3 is TGTGCCAGCTCACCACAGGGAAGGAACACTGAAGCTTTCTTT. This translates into CASSPQGRNTEAFF.

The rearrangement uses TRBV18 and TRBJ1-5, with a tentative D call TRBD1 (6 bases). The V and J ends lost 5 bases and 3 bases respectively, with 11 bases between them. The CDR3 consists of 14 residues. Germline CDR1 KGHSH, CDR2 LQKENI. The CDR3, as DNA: TGTGCCAGCTCAGCTTACAGGGACAATCAGCCCCAGCATTTT. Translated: CASSAYRDNQPQHF. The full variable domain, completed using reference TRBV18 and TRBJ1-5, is NAGVMQNPRHLVRRRGQEARLRCSPMKGHSHVYWYRQLPEEGLKFMVYLQKENIIDESGMPKERFSAEFPKEGPSILRIQQVVRGDSAAYFCASSAYRDNQPQHFGDGTRLSIL.